By sample share, the clone carrying this T cell receptor beta chain is medium-sized. Its antigen is unknown. This sample was taken from a study of spatial heterogeneity in lung cancer. Whole-study context: Each unique TCR and UMI combination was seen more than ten times on average in raw reads.

Time point given: sample taken at primary tumor resection. The input material, whole RNA from tumor, nontumor lung or frozen PBMC, was sequenced unsorted. TCRdb passed the 5' RACE reads through MiXCR, listing each CDR3 protein once. The repertoire consists of approximately 10,000 distinct CDR3 sequences, with approximately 6.3% occurring once and the leading ten covering about 7.1%. Study observations and caveats: The study found that ubiquitous and regional expanded TCR counts tracked ubiquitous and regional nonsynonymous mutations, respectively. Tumor mutation count correlated with how many alpha and beta TCRs expanded intratumorally.

This sample comprised lung tumor tissue, obtained at surgery. The clonotype originates from a female donor with early-stage non-small cell lung cancer.

CDR3 bases: TGTGCCAGCAGCTTAGATGAGGGCGGGGCCAACGTCCTGACTTTC. This gives the protein CASSLDEGGANVLTF. This chain uses TRBV7-2 with TRBJ2-6; possible D gene TRBD2, 5 bases. Germline V gene sequence: CDR1 SGHTA, CDR2 FQGNSA. This CDR3 region has 15 residues. Trimming shortened V by 1 base and J by 4 bases, and 8 bases separated the two germline ends. Together with reference TRBV7-2 and TRBJ2-6, the CDR3 gives the full variable domain: GAGVSQSPSNKVTEKGKDVELRCDPISGHTALYWYRQSLGQGLEFLIYFQGNSAPDKSGLPSDRFSAERTGGSVSTLTIQRTQQEDSAVYLCASSLDEGGANVLTFGAGSRLTVL.